This T cell receptor beta chain was captured by sequencing in a study of CD8+ T cells in alopecia areata. Investigators isolated RNA and reverse transcribed it into cDNA to act as the sequencing template. Some clones are missing from TCRdb's copy, which holds only in-frame ones; the method was immunoSEQ multiplex PCR. The sample holds fewer than 250,000 clones, over 40% seen once. As for this clone: No antigen is known for it.

Study-wide findings and caveats: Since there was just one nonresponder, nobody can yet say how baseline CD8+ expansion ties to response.

Treatment meaning: oral pan-JAK inhibitor, 5-10 mg twice daily. Lesional scalp punch biopsies and peripheral blood were collected from alopecia areata patients. This receptor was identified in a human donor with alopecia areata. This specimen consisted of CD4+ T cells sorted from blood, obtained at approximately week 36, from a patient treated with tofacitinib.

CDR3 protein: CASSSRQDSYEQYF. The CDR3 bases are TGTGCCAGCAGCTCCCGACAGGATTCCTACGAGCAGTACTTC. The J gene is TRBJ2-7, the V gene TRBV5-4; possible D gene TRBD1, 6 bases. V lost 3 bases and J lost 1, with 11 bases in between. This CDR3 has 14 residues. Germline V CDR1 and CDR2: SGHNT, YYREEE (reference sequence).